Below, 9 T cell receptor beta chains from the same sample are listed, as sequenced in a study of T cell responses to AZD1222 COVID-19 vaccine. Only in-frame clones appear in the TCRdb table, and some are missing; sequencing was by immunoSEQ multiplex PCR. The repertoire holds around 120,000 clones, with 92% as singletons. Material: peripheral blood, obtained 28 days after the second AZD1222 dose. The receptors were sampled from an adult who received the AZD1222 COVID-19 vaccine.

The rearrangement links TRBV7-6 to TRBJ2-7, with D maybe TRBD2 (6 bases). Germline loops: CDR1 SGHVS, CDR2 FNYEAQ. Trimming shortened V by 4 bases and J by 1 base, and 17 bases separated the two germline ends. The CDR3 covers 16 residues. CDR3 sequence reads: CASSYLGRSGSYEQYF. As DNA, the CDR3 is TGTGCCAGCAGCTACCTCGGCCGGAGCGGGTCCTACGAGCAGTACTTC.

This chain joins TRBV9 and TRBJ2-2; 9 bases are a match to TRBD2. The CDR3 is made up of 15 amino acids. The V and J ends lost 2 bases and 4 bases, in that order; junction bases with no gene match: 3. CDR1 and CDR2 (germline): SGDLS, YYNGEE. The CDR3 spells CASSVSGSITGELFF. The CDR3 region has the DNA TGTGCCAGCAGCGTTAGCGGGAGTATCACCGGGGAGCTGTTTTTT.

Only a few counts were recorded for this clone. This CDR3 is CASSLGGHGANVLTF. The DNA for the CDR3 is TGTGCCAGCAGCTTAGGGGGGCATGGGGCCAACGTCCTGACTTTC. The chain joins TRBV11-3 to TRBJ2-6, with D perhaps matching TRBD1 (6 bases). The CDR3 has 15 amino acids. CDR1 SGHNT and CDR2 YENEEA come from the germline V gene. V lost 1 base, J lost 3 bases, and 7 bases lay in between.

This clone was seen just once. The chain has TRBV30 and TRBJ1-1, with a possible D match to TRBD1 (5 bases). The CDR3 spans 12 residues. CDR1 is GTSNPN, CDR2 SVGIG, per germline (reference sequence). V lost 5 bases to trimming and J lost 1 base, with 8 bases between them. CDR3 bases: TGTGCCTGGGTGGACACGAACACTGAAGCTTTCTTT. It yields the protein CAWVDTNTEAFF.

The chain's CDR3 is CASRNRGYTSTDTQYF. The CDR3 DNA sequence: TGTGCCAGTAGGAACAGGGGGTACACGAGCACAGATACGCAGTATTTT. The chain combines TRBV19 with TRBJ2-3; 8 bases align to TRBD1. V was pared by 6 bases and J by 0 bases, with 8 bases of the junction left unmatched. CDR3 size: 16 residues. CDR1 is LNHDA and CDR2 is SQIVND in the germline V gene (reference sequence).

The V gene is TRBV6-5, the J gene TRBJ1-2, with TRBD1 matching over 9 bases. CDR1 MNHEY and CDR2 SVGAGI come from the germline V gene. Unmatched junction bases numbered 8, after V lost 5 bases and J lost 4 bases. The CDR3 is made up of 15 amino acids. The CDR3 loop is CASSRDRESSYGYTF. The CDR3 DNA sequence: TGTGCCAGCAGTCGGGACAGGGAGTCGTCCTATGGCTACACCTTC.

V and J are TRBV7-2 and TRBJ1-5; D uncertain. Germline CDR1 and CDR2: SGHTA and FQGNSA. Trimming shortened V by 6 bases and J by 2 bases, and 11 bases separated the two germline ends. This CDR3 has 14 amino acids. The DNA of the CDR3 is TGTGCCAGCAGTTGGGATATGGGCAATCAGCCCCAGCATTTT. Amino acid sequence: CASSWDMGNQPQHF.

The V call is TRBV2, the J call TRBJ1-2; 10 nucleotides match TRBD1. The CDR3 has 15 residues. Trimming took 6 bases from V and 4 from J; bases not matched to a gene: 8. The germline CDR1 and CDR2 sequences are SNHLY and FYNNEI. CDR3 residues: CASRPGTGASYGYTF. The CDR3 DNA sequence: TGTGCCAGCAGGCCCGGGACAGGGGCTTCCTATGGCTACACCTTC.

This clone was observed once. J is TRBJ1-1 and V is TRBV3-1 (or the pseudogene TRBV3-2); TRBD1 matches at 8 bases. CDR1 is LGHDT and CDR2 is YNNKEL in the germline V gene (reference sequence). V lost 4 bases to trimming and J lost 5 bases; unmatched junction nucleotides: 9. The CDR3 runs 15 residues. The DNA for the CDR3 is TGTGCCAGCAGCCTAGGAACAGGGGGTGTAACTGAAGCTTTCTTT. Amino acid sequence: CASSLGTGGVTEAFF.